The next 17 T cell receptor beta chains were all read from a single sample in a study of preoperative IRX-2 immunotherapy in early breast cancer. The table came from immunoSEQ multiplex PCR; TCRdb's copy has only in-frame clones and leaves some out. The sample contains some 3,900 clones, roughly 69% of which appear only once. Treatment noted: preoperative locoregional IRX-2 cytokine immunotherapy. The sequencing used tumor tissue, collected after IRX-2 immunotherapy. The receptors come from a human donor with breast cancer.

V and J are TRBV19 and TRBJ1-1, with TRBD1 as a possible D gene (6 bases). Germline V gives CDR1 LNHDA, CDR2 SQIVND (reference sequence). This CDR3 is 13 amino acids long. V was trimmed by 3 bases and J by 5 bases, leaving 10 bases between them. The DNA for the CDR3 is TGTGCCAGTAGTATGGGGGGCTGGACTGAAGCTTTCTTT. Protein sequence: CASSMGGWTEAFF.

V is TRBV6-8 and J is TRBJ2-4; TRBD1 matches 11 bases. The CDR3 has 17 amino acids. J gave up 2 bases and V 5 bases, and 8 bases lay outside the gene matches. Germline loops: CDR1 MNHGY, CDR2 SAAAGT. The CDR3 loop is CASSKTGTGGSKNIQYF. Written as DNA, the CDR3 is TGTGCCAGCAGTAAAACCGGGACAGGGGGATCCAAAAACATTCAGTACTTC.

The CDR3 spells CASSVRGSGANVLTF. The CDR3, as DNA: TGTGCCAGCAGTGTTCGTGGATCTGGGGCCAACGTCCTGACTTTC. The rearrangement uses TRBV6-8 and TRBJ2-6; no clear D. Per the germline V gene, CDR1 is MNHGY and CDR2 is SAAAGT. This CDR3 comprises 15 residues. Trimming took off 5 bases at V and 1 base at J, with 9 bases between the two ends.

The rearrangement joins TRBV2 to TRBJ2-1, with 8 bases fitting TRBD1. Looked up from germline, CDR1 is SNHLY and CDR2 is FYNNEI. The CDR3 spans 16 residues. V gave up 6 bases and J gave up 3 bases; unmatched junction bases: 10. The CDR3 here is CASRDRDRLVYNEQFF. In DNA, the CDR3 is TGTGCCAGCAGGGACCGGGACAGGCTGGTCTACAATGAGCAGTTCTTC.

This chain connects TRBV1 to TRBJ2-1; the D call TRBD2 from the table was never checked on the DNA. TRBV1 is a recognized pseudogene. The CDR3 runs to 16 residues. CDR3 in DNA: TGCGCCAGCAGCCAAGAACGACTAGCGGGTGTGAATGAGCAGTTCTTC. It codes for CASSQERLAGVNEQFF.

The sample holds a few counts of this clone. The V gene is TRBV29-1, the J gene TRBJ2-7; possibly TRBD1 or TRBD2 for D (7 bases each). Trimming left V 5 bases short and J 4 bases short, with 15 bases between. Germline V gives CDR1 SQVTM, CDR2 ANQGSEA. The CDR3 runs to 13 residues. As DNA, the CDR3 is TGCAGCGTTTCTCAGGGGGGGTTTTACGAGCAGTACTTC. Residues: CSVSQGGFYEQYF.

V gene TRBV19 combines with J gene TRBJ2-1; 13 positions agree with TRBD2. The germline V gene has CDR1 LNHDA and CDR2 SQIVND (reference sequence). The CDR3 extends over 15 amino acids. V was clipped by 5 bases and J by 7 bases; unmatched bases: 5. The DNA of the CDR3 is TGTGCCAGTAGTTCCGGGACTAGCGGGGCGAATGAGCAGTTCTTC. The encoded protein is CASSSGTSGANEQFF.

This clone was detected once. Here the CDR3 reads CASSFAGYNTEAFF. CDR3 nucleotides: TGCGCCAGCAGCTTCGCAGGGTATAACACTGAAGCTTTCTTT. This sequence joins TRBV5-1 and TRBJ1-1; the D gene is possibly TRBD1 (5 bases). The germline V gene encodes CDR1 SGHRS and CDR2 YFSETQ. The CDR3 has 14 amino acids. Trimming stripped 2 bases from V and 2 bases from J, with 10 bases between.

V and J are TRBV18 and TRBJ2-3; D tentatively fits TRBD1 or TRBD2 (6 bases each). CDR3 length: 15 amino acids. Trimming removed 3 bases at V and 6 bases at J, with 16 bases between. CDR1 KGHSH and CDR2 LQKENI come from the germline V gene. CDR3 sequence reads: CASSPPGTGRDTQYF. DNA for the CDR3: TGTGCCAGCTCACCCCCCGGAACAGGGAGGGATACGCAGTATTTT.

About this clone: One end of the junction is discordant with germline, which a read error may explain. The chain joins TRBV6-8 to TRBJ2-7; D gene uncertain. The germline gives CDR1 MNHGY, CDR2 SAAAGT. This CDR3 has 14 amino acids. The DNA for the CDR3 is TGTGCCATCAGTGGATCAAATGCCCCCTACGAGCAGTACTTC. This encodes CAISGSNAPYEQYF.

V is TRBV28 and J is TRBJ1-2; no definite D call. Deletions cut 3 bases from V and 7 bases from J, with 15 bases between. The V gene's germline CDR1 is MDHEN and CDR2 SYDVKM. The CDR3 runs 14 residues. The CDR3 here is CASSLLKWETGYTF. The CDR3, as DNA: TGTGCCAGCAGTTTGCTTAAGTGGGAGACTGGCTACACCTTC.

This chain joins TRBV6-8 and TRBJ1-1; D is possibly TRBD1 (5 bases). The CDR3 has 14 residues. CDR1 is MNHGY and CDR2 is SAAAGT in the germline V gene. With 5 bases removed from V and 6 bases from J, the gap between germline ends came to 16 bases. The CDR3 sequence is CASSRGGGFPEAFF. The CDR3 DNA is TGTGCCAGCAGTAGGGGCGGAGGGTTCCCTGAAGCTTTCTTT.

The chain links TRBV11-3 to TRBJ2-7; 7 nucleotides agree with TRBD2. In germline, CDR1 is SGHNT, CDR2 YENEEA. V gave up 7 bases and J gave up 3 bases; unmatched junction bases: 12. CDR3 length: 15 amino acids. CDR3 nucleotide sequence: TGTGCCAGCACCCGAGGGGAGGGGAGTTTCTACGAGCAGTACTTC. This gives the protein CASTRGEGSFYEQYF.

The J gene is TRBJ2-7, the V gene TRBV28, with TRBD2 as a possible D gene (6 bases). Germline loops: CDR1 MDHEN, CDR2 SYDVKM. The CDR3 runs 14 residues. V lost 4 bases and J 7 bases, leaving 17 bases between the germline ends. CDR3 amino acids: CASSSLEGTREQYF. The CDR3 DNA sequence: TGTGCCAGCAGTTCCCTGGAGGGCACGCGAGAGCAGTACTTC. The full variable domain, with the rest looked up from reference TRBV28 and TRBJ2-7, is DVKVTQSSRYLVKRTGEKVFLECVQDMDHENMFWYRQDPGLGLRLIYFSYDVKMKEKGDIPEGYSVSREKKERFSLILESASTNQTSMYLCASSSLEGTREQYFGPGTRLTVT.

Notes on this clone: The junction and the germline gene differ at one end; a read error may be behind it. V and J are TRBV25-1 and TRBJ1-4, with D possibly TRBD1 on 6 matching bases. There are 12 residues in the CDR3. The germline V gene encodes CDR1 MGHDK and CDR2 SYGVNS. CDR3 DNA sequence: TGTGCCAGCAGTGAATGGAGGGGGGTCATGGTTTTT. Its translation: CASSEWRGVMVF.

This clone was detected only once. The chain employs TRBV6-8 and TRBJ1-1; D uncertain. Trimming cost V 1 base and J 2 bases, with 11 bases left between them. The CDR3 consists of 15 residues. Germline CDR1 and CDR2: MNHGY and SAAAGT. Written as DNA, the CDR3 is TGTGCCAGCAGTTACTTGTCTGGCAGTAACACTGAAGCTTTCTTT. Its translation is CASSYLSGSNTEAFF.

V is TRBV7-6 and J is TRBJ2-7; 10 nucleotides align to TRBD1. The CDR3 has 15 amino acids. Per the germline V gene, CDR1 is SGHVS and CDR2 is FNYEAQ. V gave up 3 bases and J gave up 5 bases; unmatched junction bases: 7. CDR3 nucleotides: TGTGCCAGCAGCTTGGAAGACAGGGGGCTTCACGAGCAGTACTTC. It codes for CASSLEDRGLHEQYF.